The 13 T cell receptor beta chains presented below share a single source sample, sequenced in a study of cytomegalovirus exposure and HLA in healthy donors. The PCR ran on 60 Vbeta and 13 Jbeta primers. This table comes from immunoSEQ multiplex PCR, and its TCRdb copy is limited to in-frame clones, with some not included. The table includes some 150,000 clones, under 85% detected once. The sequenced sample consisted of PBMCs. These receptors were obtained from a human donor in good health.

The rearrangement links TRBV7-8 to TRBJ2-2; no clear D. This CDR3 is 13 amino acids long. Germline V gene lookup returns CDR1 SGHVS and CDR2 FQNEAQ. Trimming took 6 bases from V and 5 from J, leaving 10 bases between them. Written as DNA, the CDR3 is TGTGCCAGCAGTAGGTCCGGGACCGGGGAGCTGTTTTTT. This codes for CASSRSGTGELFF.

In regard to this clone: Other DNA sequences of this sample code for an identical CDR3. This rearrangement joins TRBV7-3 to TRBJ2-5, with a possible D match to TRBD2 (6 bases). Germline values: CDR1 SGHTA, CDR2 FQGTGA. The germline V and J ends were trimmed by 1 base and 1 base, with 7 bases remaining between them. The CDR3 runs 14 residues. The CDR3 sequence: CASSLMGGQETQYF. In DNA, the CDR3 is TGTGCCAGCAGCTTAATGGGGGGCCAAGAGACCCAGTACTTC.

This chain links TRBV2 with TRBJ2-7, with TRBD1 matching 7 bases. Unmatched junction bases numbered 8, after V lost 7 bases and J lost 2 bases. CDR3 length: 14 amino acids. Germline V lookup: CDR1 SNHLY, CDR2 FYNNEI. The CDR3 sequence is CASKWQGDTYEQYF. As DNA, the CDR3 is TGTGCCAGCAAGTGGCAGGGGGATACCTACGAGCAGTACTTC.

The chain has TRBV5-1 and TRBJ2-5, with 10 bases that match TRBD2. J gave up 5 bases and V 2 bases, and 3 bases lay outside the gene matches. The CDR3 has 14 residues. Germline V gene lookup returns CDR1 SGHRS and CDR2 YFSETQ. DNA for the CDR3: TGCGCCAGCAGCTTAACTAGCGGGGACGAGACCCAGTACTTC. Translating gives CASSLTSGDETQYF. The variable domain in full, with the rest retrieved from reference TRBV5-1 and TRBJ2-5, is KAGVTQTPRYLIKTRGQQVTLSCSPISGHRSVSWYQQTPGQGLQFLFEYFSETQRNKGNFPGRFSGRQFSNSRSEMNVSTLELGDSALYLCASSLTSGDETQYFGPGTRLLVL.

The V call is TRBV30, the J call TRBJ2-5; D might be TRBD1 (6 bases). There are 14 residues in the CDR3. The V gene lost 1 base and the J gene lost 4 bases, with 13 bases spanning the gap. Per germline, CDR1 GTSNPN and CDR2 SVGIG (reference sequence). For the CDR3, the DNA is TGTGCCTGGAGTGGGAACAGGGAATTAGAGACCCAGTACTTC. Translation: CAWSGNRELETQYF.

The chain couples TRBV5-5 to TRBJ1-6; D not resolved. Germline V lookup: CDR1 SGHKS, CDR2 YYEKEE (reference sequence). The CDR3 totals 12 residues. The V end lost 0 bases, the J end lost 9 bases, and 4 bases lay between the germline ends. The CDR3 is CASSLGSSPLHF. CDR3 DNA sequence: TGTGCCAGCAGCTTGGGGAGTTCACCCCTCCACTTT.

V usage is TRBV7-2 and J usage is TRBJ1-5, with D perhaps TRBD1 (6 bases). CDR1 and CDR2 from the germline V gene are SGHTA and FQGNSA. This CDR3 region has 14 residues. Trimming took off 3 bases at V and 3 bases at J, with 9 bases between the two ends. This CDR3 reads CASSLTGYNQPQHF. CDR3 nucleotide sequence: TGTGCCAGCAGCTTGACAGGTTACAATCAGCCCCAGCATTTT.

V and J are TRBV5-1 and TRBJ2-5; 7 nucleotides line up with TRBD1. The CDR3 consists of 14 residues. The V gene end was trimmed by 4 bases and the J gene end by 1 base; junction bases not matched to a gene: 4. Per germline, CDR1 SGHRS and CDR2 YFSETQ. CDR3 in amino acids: CASSPTGPQETQYF. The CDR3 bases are TGCGCCAGCAGCCCGACAGGGCCCCAAGAGACCCAGTACTTC.

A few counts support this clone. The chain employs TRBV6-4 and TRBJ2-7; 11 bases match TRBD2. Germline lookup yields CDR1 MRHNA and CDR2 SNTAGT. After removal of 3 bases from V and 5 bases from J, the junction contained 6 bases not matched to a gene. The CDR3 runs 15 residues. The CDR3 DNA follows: TGTGCCAGCAGTGAACTAGCGGGGGCCAACCACGAGCAGTACTTC. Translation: CASSELAGANHEQYF.

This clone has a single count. Written as DNA, the CDR3 is TGCGCCAGCAGCCAAGGACAGGGAAACTCTGGAAACACCATATATTTT. Translating gives CASSQGQGNSGNTIYF. The J gene is TRBJ1-3, the V gene TRBV4-1; TRBD1 matches at 7 bases. V was clipped by 1 base and J by 0 bases; unmatched bases: 3. This CDR3 is built from 16 residues. Germline V gene lookup returns CDR1 MGHRA and CDR2 YSYEKL.

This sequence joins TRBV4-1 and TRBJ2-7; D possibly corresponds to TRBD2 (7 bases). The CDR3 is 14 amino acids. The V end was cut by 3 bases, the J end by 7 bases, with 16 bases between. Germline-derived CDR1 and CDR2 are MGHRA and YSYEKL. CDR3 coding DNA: TGCGCCAGCAGCCACCGCGCGGGGGCGGAGGAGCAGTACTTC. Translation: CASSHRAGAEEQYF.

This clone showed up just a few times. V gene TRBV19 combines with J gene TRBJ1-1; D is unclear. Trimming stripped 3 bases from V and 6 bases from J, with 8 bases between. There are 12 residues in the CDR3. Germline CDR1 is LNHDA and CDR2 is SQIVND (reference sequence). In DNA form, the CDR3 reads TGTGCCAGTAGTATGGCTTTCTCTGAAGCTTTCTTT. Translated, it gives CASSMAFSEAFF.

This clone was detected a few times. CDR3 nucleotide sequence: TGTGCCAGTAGTATGGGACAGGAGCGAGACATTCAGTACTTC. Its translation is CASSMGQERDIQYF. The V and J genes are TRBV19 and TRBJ2-4; 8 bases fit TRBD1. The V and J ends lost 3 bases and 8 bases, in that order; junction bases with no gene match: 6. The CDR3 has 14 residues. The germline CDR1 and CDR2 sequences are LNHDA and SQIVND (reference sequence).